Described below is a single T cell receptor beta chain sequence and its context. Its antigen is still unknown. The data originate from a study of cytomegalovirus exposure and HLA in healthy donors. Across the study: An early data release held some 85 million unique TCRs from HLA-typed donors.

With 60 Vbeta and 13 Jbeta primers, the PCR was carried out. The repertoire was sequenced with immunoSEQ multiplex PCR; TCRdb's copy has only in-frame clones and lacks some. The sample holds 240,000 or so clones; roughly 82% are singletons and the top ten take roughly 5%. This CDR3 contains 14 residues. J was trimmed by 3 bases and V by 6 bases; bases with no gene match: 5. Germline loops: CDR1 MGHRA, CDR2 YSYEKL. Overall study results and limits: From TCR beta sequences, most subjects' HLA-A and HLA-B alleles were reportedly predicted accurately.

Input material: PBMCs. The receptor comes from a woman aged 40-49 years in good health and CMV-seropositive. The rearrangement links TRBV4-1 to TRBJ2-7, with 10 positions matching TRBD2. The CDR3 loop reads CASSFRLAGYEQYF. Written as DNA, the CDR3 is TGCGCCAGCAGTTTCAGACTAGCGGGCTACGAGCAGTACTTC.